The 10 T cell receptor beta chains reported below all come from one sample, sequenced in a study of T cell clonality in common variable immunodeficiency. Sequenced by immunoSEQ multiplex PCR; TCRdb stores in-frame clones only, minus some. The sample yields about 52,000 clones, without any singletons. The source material was peripheral blood mononuclear cells. The receptors come from a person between 18 and 75 years old in good health.

This clone was found many times. The CDR3 end lies 3 residues beyond the end of the read and is filled in from the germline J gene. V is TRBV19 and J is TRBJ2-4; 8 bases line up with TRBD1. Unmatched junction bases numbered 4, after V lost 4 bases and J lost 8 bases. CDR3 size: 13 residues. CDR1 and CDR2 from the germline V gene are LNHDA and SQIVND (reference sequence). This CDR3 reads CASSNRGVHIQYF. The sequenced CDR3 bases are TGTGCCAGTAGTAACAGGGGGGTACACATT.

This clone was detected ten times or more. The read ends 3 residues shy of where the CDR3 ends; the end is completed using the germline J gene. V and J are TRBV2 and TRBJ2-7; 7 positions agree with TRBD2. The ends lost 5 bases at V and 4 bases at J; junction bases unmatched: 11. The length of the CDR3 is 15 residues. Germline V gene data show CDR1 as SNHLY and CDR2 as FYNNEI. The sequenced part of the CDR3 DNA is TGTGCCAGCAGTTTGTGGCGGGAGAATATGTACGAG. It codes for CASSLWRENMYE. The CDR3 in its entirety is CASSLWRENMYEQYF.

This clone was detected many times. The missing CDR3 end, 3 residues past where the read stops, is filled in from the germline J gene. The V gene is TRBV7-9, the J gene TRBJ1-2, with D uncertain. CDR1 is SEHNR and CDR2 is FQNEAQ in the germline V gene (reference sequence). The ends were cut back, 5 bases at V and 0 bases at J, with 13 bases in the middle. CDR3 length: 15 residues. The CDR3 DNA, read in part, is TGTGCCAGCAGCCGTATGCGGGGATCTAACTATGGC. Its protein product is CASSRMRGSNYG. The entire CDR3 protein is CASSRMRGSNYGYTF.

This clone was counted many times. The read ends 3 residues shy of where the CDR3 ends; the end is completed using the germline J gene. The J gene is TRBJ2-1, the V gene TRBV6-2 or TRBV6-3; maybe TRBD1 (6 bases). Trimming pared 5 bases from V and 3 bases from J, leaving 8 bases between. Germline V gives CDR1 MNHEY, CDR2 SVGEGT. The CDR3 loop spans 13 amino acids. The part of the CDR3 DNA that was read is TGTGCCAGCAGTGACAGGTACTACAATGAG. Protein sequence: CASSDRYYNE. The full CDR3 sequence reads CASSDRYYNEQFF.

This clone appeared many times. The CDR3 end is not reached by the read, which stops 3 residues before it; the germline J gene fills it in. This chain links TRBV20-1 with TRBJ2-7; 8 bases agree with TRBD1. CDR1 DFQATT and CDR2 SNEGSKA come from the germline V gene (reference sequence). The V segment lost 7 bases and the J segment 5 bases; nucleotides outside the gene matches: 19. The length of the CDR3 is 16 residues. The sequenced part of the CDR3 DNA is TGCAGTGTCATCCCCCATTCGACAGGGGCATCGGACGAG. As protein: CSVIPHSTGASDE. The entire CDR3 protein reads CSVIPHSTGASDEQYF.

This clone occurred many times. From the germline J gene comes the end of the CDR3, since the read stops 3 residues before it. The chain couples TRBV29-1 to TRBJ1-2, with D maybe TRBD1 (5 bases). V was shortened by 3 bases and J by 3 bases, with 17 bases between the two germline ends. This CDR3 is built from 15 residues. Germline V lookup: CDR1 SQVTM, CDR2 ANQGSEA. Incomplete CDR3 DNA: TGCAGCGTTGAGGGCAGGGATCAAGAGGACTATGGC. Translating gives CSVEGRDQEDYG. The whole CDR3 protein reads CSVEGRDQEDYGYTF.

This clone was counted many times. The read gets to within 3 residues of the CDR3 end, and the germline J gene fills in the rest. This rearrangement joins TRBV7-6 to TRBJ1-1; 8 positions agree with TRBD1. Germline CDR1 reads SGHVS; CDR2 reads FNYEAQ. The CDR3 sequence is 17 residues long. J gave up 3 bases and V 2 bases, and 11 bases lay outside the gene matches. The CDR3 DNA, read in part, is TGTGCCAGCAGCTTATACCCGACAGGGGCTGGGGACACTGAA. Protein sequence: CASSLYPTGAGDTE. The whole CDR3 protein is CASSLYPTGAGDTEAFF.

This clone has more than one count but fewer than ten. The read halts 3 residues ahead of the CDR3 end, with the missing end drawn from the germline J gene. The chain recombines TRBV30 with TRBJ2-7, with 7 bases aligning to TRBD1. V trimming: 1 base; J trimming: 4 bases; junction bases outside the gene matches: 1. This CDR3 is built from 12 residues. Germline V gene lookup returns CDR1 GTSNPN and CDR2 SVGIG (reference sequence). This chain's CDR3 is CAWSEGAYEQYF. The part of the CDR3 DNA that was read is TGTGCCTGGAGTGAGGGGGCTTACGAG.

Worth noting for this clone: Germline is not matched at one junction end, which may reflect a read error. Additional DNA sequences in this sample encode the identical CDR3. The sequenced CDR3 bases are TGTGCCAGCAGTGAGCACAGCTATGGA. Translation: CASSEHSYG. The whole CDR3 sequence reads CASSEHSYGYTF. The V and J genes are TRBV2 and TRBJ1-2; no clear D gene. The read falls 3 residues short of the CDR3 end, and the missing part is taken from the germline J gene. CDR1 is SNHLY and CDR2 is FYNNEI in the germline V gene. The CDR3 contains 12 residues. Full variable domain (rest looked up from reference TRBV2 and TRBJ1-2): EPEVTQTPSHQVTQMGQEVILRCVPISNHLYFYWYRQILGQKVEFLVSFYNNEISEKSEIFDDQFSVERPDGSNFTLKIRSTKLEDSAMYFCASSEHSYGYTFGSGTRLTVV.

This clone was seen repeatedly, ten times or more. The read terminates 3 residues before the CDR3 end, so the remaining end is supplied by the germline J gene. This chain connects TRBV7-3 to TRBJ1-2, with 9 bases matching TRBD1. V shed 5 bases, J shed 7 bases, and the junction held 11 bases outside the gene matches. Germline values: CDR1 SGHTA, CDR2 FQGTGA. The CDR3 is 15 amino acids. Incomplete CDR3 DNA: TGTGCCAGCAGCGTATCCCGGGACAGGGTTGCTGGC. Translation gives CASSVSRDRVAG. The full CDR3 protein is CASSVSRDRVAGYTF.